Below, 10 T cell receptor beta chains from the same sample are listed, as sequenced in a study of cytomegalovirus exposure and HLA in healthy donors. The PCR employed 60 Vbeta primers together with 13 Jbeta primers. Using immunoSEQ multiplex PCR, the repertoire was profiled, and TCRdb retains in-frame clones only, with some absent. The sample has approximately 82,000 clones, around 70% seen once. The sample consisted of PBMCs. These TCRs come from a woman between 45 and 60 years old in good health and CMV-seropositive.

The chain joins TRBV18 to TRBJ1-5, with TRBD1 matching over 7 bases. V gave up 6 bases and J gave up 0 bases; unmatched junction bases: 17. The CDR3 is 19 residues long. Germline V gives CDR1 KGHSH, CDR2 LQKENI. The CDR3 sequence: CASSPKLGQTPYSNQPQHF. As DNA, the CDR3 is TGTGCCAGCTCCCCTAAACTGGGACAGACGCCGTATAGCAATCAGCCCCAGCATTTT.

J is TRBJ2-7 and V is TRBV13; D might be TRBD2 (6 bases). Germline V gene sequence: CDR1 PRHDT, CDR2 FYEKMQ (reference sequence). Between the trimmed V and J ends, which lost 0 bases and 9 bases, there was a span of 15 bases. CDR3 size: 14 residues. CDR3 protein: CASSLGPRESVQYF. The CDR3 DNA is TGTGCCAGCAGCTTAGGGCCGCGGGAAAGCGTGCAGTACTTC.

A few counts support this clone. The chain carries TRBV18 and TRBJ2-7; D is possibly TRBD2 (5 bases). The CDR3 runs 14 residues. Trimming left V 4 bases short and J 3 bases short, with 13 bases between. CDR1 KGHSH and CDR2 LQKENI come from the germline V gene. Here the CDR3 DNA reads TGTGCCAGCTCACGCGATCTAGGAGGCTACGAGCAGTACTTC. It codes for CASSRDLGGYEQYF.

About this clone itself: Sequence at one end of the junction differs from germline and may be a read error. This rearrangement joins TRBV7-9 to TRBJ2-5; 7 bases are a match to TRBD1. The length of the CDR3 is 13 residues. Germline values: CDR1 SEHNR, CDR2 FQNEAQ (reference sequence). CDR3 residues: CSSSTGVPETQYF. CDR3 coding DNA: TGTTCCAGCAGCACAGGGGTTCCGGAGACCCAGTACTTC.

The chain combines TRBV2 with TRBJ2-5; 12 bases agree with TRBD2. The germline gives CDR1 SNHLY, CDR2 FYNNEI. Trimming at V came to 2 bases and at J to 5 bases, leaving 6 bases not matched to a gene. This CDR3 is built from 16 residues. The DNA for the CDR3 is TGTGCCAGCAGTGAATCTAGCGGGAGGGCCAGGGAGACCCAGTACTTC. It specifies CASSESSGRARETQYF.

V and J are TRBV4-2 and TRBJ2-3; 8 positions match TRBD2. Trimming took 2 bases from V and 5 from J; bases not matched to a gene: 9. CDR3 size: 16 residues. CDR1 and CDR2 from the germline V gene are LGHNA and YNFKEQ. The CDR3 DNA is TGTGCCAGCAGCCAAAGAGGCGGGAGGCCAGGAGATACGCAGTATTTT. Translating gives CASSQRGGRPGDTQYF.

This clone was recorded only once. V gene TRBV6-5 combines with J gene TRBJ2-1, with 7 bases identical to TRBD2. Germline CDR1 MNHEY, CDR2 SVGAGI. The length of the CDR3 is 15 residues. The junction had 6 bases not matched to a gene; V was cut back by 3 bases and J by 4 bases. The CDR3 bases are TGTGCCAGCAGTTATCGTGGGGGGGGTTACAATGAGCAGTTCTTC. Translation: CASSYRGGGYNEQFF.

This sequence joins TRBV9 and TRBJ2-7; 8 bases line up with TRBD1. Germline CDR1 SGDLS, CDR2 YYNGEE. This CDR3 is 14 amino acids long. V trimming: 0 bases; J trimming: 6 bases; junction bases outside the gene matches: 5. In nucleotides, the CDR3 is TGTGCCAGCAGCGTAGATCAGGGGGCGCGCGAGCAGTACTTC. Protein sequence: CASSVDQGAREQYF.

A few counts support this clone. This chain joins TRBV2 and TRBJ2-7, with 8 bases matching TRBD2. Germline lookup yields CDR1 SNHLY and CDR2 FYNNEI. CDR3 size: 15 residues. Trimming at V came to 2 bases and at J to 4 bases, leaving 7 bases not matched to a gene. CDR3 sequence (DNA): TGTGCCAGCAGTGAATGGGCTAGCGGGTTTTACGAGCAGTACTTC. It encodes CASSEWASGFYEQYF.

The CDR3 loop is CASSYQAGQETQYF. DNA of the CDR3: TGTGCCAGCAGTTACCAGGCGGGCCAAGAGACCCAGTACTTC. This chain joins TRBV6-5 and TRBJ2-5; TRBD2 is a possible D gene (5 bases). The germline V gene has CDR1 MNHEY and CDR2 SVGAGI. V shed 2 bases and J shed 1 base, with 8 bases lying between them. The CDR3 consists of 14 residues.